The clone carrying this T cell receptor beta chain is medium-sized. The target antigen is unknown. MiXCR, run by TCRdb on the 5' RACE reads, gives a single entry per CDR3 protein. Found here are over 2,500 distinct CDR3 sequences, more than 3% of them singletons; the top ten hold 15% to 20%. This sample is part of a study of spatial heterogeneity in lung cancer. Overall study results and limits: Ubiquitous and regional expanded TCR counts tracked ubiquitous and regional nonsynonymous mutations, respectively. Expanded alpha and beta TCR counts within tumors tracked tumor mutation counts.

Time point of the sample: sample taken at primary tumor resection. Whole RNA, isolated from tumor, nontumor lung or frozen PBMC, was sequenced without prior sorting. The germline V gene has CDR1 MNHEY and CDR2 SVGAGI. The CDR3 is made up of 12 amino acids. Trimming cost V 10 bases and J 6 bases; bases outside gene matches: 5. The TCR was taken from a male donor with early-stage non-small cell lung cancer. This sequence joins TRBV6-5 and TRBJ2-3; TRBD1 agrees at 9 bases. The source was lung tumor tissue, collected at surgery. The CDR3 spells CATWDRVDTQYF. DNA for the CDR3: TGTGCCACTTGGGACAGGGTTGATACGCAGTATTTT.